The sequence of this T cell receptor (beta chain) was determined in a study of beta chain features in type 1 diabetes. Remarks on this clone: Its antigen is still unknown.

The sequenced template was cDNA made from the entire isolated RNA. Produced via immunoSEQ multiplex PCR; TCRdb's table is partial and in-frame only. The sample shows roughly 50,000 clones, around 40% of them seen only once. Study-level points and caveats: Shortening of TCRB CDR3s, moderate but significant, appeared in all four CD4+ subsets of Type 1 diabetes patients.

The TCR originated in a man younger than 40 with type 1 diabetes. Sample: stem cell memory CD4+ T cells from blood.

The CDR3 here is CASSLDIQLFYEQYF. The DNA for the CDR3 is TGTGCCAGCAGCTTAGATATCCAACTCTTCTACGAGCAGTACTTC. The chain uses TRBV11-2 and TRBJ2-7; D is undetermined. Trimming took 0 bases from V and 3 from J, leaving 12 bases between them. The CDR3 is 15 residues long. Per the germline V gene, CDR1 is SGHAT and CDR2 is FQNNGV.